One T cell receptor beta chain is described in this entry. The CDR3 is made up of 18 amino acids. Germline V gene sequence: CDR1 SQVTM, CDR2 ANQGSEA. V was cut by 3 bases and J by 4 bases, with 27 bases left in between. Autoimmune disease history or systemic immunosuppression led to patients being barred. This sample is drawn from a study of OX40 agonist ivuxolimab in advanced cancers. Study summary: Ivuxolimab, an agonist antibody against OX40 (CD134), was given to patients. Patients in dose escalation had liver, melanoma, kidney or head and neck cancers. One patient with hepatocellular carcinoma and two with cutaneous melanoma, three in all, had partial responses.

Assay: immunoSEQ multiplex PCR; the TCRdb copy retains only in-frame clones and omits some. In the table there are over 45,000 clones, roughly 85% of which are singletons. The TCR comes from an adult with an advanced solid tumor such as melanoma, head and neck, liver or kidney cancer. The chain couples TRBV29-1 to TRBJ1-1; D perhaps matches TRBD1 (5 bases). This specimen consisted of CD4+ or CD8+ T cells sorted from blood, obtained in a trial of the OX40 agonist ivuxolimab. In nucleotides, the CDR3 is TGCAGCGTTGATAAACCTCCCTGGGACTTCCTGATGGGCACTGAAGCTTTCTTT. Amino acid sequence: CSVDKPPWDFLMGTEAFF.